This T cell receptor (beta chain) was identified during a study of blood T cells in healthy people across ages. Findings of the study overall: Among long-lived donors, naive CD4+ cells were more numerous and diversity higher than in aged donors. Roughly linear declines in TCR beta diversity per million T cells occurred with age.

It was with a sample-barcoded 5' primer and a J-beta primer mix that a second PCR of roughly 7 to 11 cycles was run. TCRdb called the 5' RACE reads again in MiXCR, with one record for every CDR3 protein. The sample holds around 1,500,000 distinct CDR3 sequences, roughly 45% seen once. Each donor was a healthy Caucasian individual from Russia, aged roughly 6 to 90. With respect to this clonotype: Its specificity is unknown.

The ends lost 1 base at V and 2 bases at J; junction bases unmatched: 5. This CDR3 is 18 amino acids long. Germline V gene lookup returns CDR1 KGHSH and CDR2 LQKENI. The TCR sequence derives from a woman in her late teens or twenties in good health. Material for sequencing was blood. V gene TRBV18 combines with J gene TRBJ2-1; TRBD2 aligns across 13 bases. The CDR3 DNA reads as TGTGCCAGCTCACCACGACTAGCGGGGGGTTCGGCCTACAATGAGCAGTTCTTC. This sequence encodes CASSPRLAGGSAYNEQFF.